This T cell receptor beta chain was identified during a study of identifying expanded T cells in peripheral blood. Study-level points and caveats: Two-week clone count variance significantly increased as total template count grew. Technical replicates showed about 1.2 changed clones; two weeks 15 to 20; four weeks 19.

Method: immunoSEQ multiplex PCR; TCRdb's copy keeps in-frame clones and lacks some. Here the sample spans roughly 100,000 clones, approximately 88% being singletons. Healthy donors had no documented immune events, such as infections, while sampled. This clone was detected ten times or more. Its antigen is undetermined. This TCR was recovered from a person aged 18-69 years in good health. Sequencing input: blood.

The CDR3 sequence: CASSELPSRFADTQYF. The CDR3 nucleotides read TGCGCCAGCAGTGAGCTGCCCAGCAGGTTCGCAGATACGCAGTATTTT. The chain has TRBV10-1 and TRBJ2-3; D is unclear. The CDR3 extends over 16 amino acids. V was trimmed by 2 bases and J by 4 bases, leaving 16 bases between them. The germline CDR1 and CDR2 sequences are WNHNN and SYGVQD (reference sequence).